These 13 T cell receptor beta chains came from one sample sequenced in a study of T cells in localized non-small cell lung cancer (dated by TCRdb to 2018 to 2021). The method was the immunoSEQ multiplex PCR assay. This is the immuneACCESS table as TCRdb keeps it, with only in-frame sequences that have V and J called. A part of the clones is gone; compared with another copy, unresolved V genes explain less than half, and the rest is unexplained. The sample has 15,000 to 20,000 clones on record, roughly 90% of them singletons. Of the sample, 27% is held by the ten largest clones. The sequencing used peripheral blood, collected before any cancer treatment. The receptors stem from a female donor over 55 with stage III squamous cell lung carcinoma.

This clone was seen just once. The chain combines TRBV4-2 with TRBJ2-2; 11 nucleotides line up with TRBD1. Germline lookup yields CDR1 LGHNA and CDR2 YNFKEQ. The CDR3 runs 16 residues. V gave up 2 bases and J gave up 6 bases; unmatched junction bases: 5. The CDR3 reads CASSQLGTGGSGELFF. The CDR3 DNA reads as TGTGCCAGCAGCCAACTCGGGACAGGGGGTTCCGGGGAGCTGTTTTTT.

The chain joins TRBV4-2 to TRBJ1-4; D possibly corresponds to TRBD1 (5 bases). With 7 bases removed from V and 4 bases from J, the gap between germline ends came to 16 bases. The CDR3 is 15 residues long. Germline loops: CDR1 LGHNA, CDR2 YNFKEQ. CDR3 loop: CASNLRGGCNEKLFF. The CDR3 DNA reads as TGTGCCAGCAATTTGAGGGGTGGTTGTAATGAAAAACTGTTTTTT.

The chain joins TRBV2 to TRBJ2-5; 7 nucleotides match TRBD2. V gave up 3 bases and J gave up 3 bases; unmatched junction bases: 4. CDR1 and CDR2 from the germline V gene are SNHLY and FYNNEI. CDR3 size: 14 residues. In nucleotides, the CDR3 is TGTGCCAGCAGTGACTCGGGGGGAAAAGAGACCCAGTACTTC. It encodes CASSDSGGKETQYF.

The genes are TRBV6-1 and TRBJ1-3, with no clear D. The CDR3 consists of 14 residues. Germline V gene sequence: CDR1 MNHNS, CDR2 SASEGT. Trimming shortened V by 2 bases and J by 1 base, and 6 bases separated the two germline ends. The CDR3 DNA reads as TGTGCCAGCAGTGAAAATTGGTCTGGAAACACCATATATTTT. It yields the protein CASSENWSGNTIYF.

This clone was recorded only once. The rearrangement uses TRBV18 and TRBJ2-7; 7 bases agree with TRBD1. In germline, CDR1 is KGHSH, CDR2 LQKENI. V was clipped by 3 bases and J by 2 bases; unmatched bases: 7. The CDR3 has 15 amino acids. CDR3 in DNA: TGTGCCAGCTCACCGAAACAGGGGCGAACCTACGAGCAGTACTTC. This translates into CASSPKQGRTYEQYF.

This sequence joins TRBV2 and TRBJ1-1; maybe TRBD1 (5 bases). The CDR3 totals 14 residues. V gave up 6 bases and J gave up 3 bases, with 14 bases separating them. The germline V gene has CDR1 SNHLY and CDR2 FYNNEI. CDR3 bases: TGTGCCAGCAGCTACGGGGGATGGGACACTGAAGCTTTCTTT. Its translation: CASSYGGWDTEAFF.

The chain combines TRBV6-1 with TRBJ1-5; D is ambiguous. V lost 5 bases and J lost 4, with 15 bases in between. The CDR3 sequence is 15 residues long. The V gene's germline CDR1 is MNHNS and CDR2 SASEGT. The CDR3 DNA reads as TGTGCCAGCAGTTTGGTAGTCAACGAGAATCAGCCCCAGCATTTT. Translated: CASSLVVNENQPQHF.

CDR3 sequence: CASSTGFYNEQFF. The CDR3 coding sequence is TGTGCCAGTAGTACTGGATTTTACAATGAGCAGTTCTTC. The chain links TRBV19 to TRBJ2-1; D is unclear. CDR3 length: 13 amino acids. Germline V gives CDR1 LNHDA, CDR2 SQIVND (reference sequence). V shed 4 bases and J shed 4 bases, with 8 bases lying between them.

Only one count was recorded for this clone. The chain combines TRBV5-1 with TRBJ1-4; TRBD1 might be the D (5 bases). There are 15 residues in the CDR3. Trimming removed 3 bases from V and 4 bases from J, with 13 bases in between. Germline-derived CDR1 and CDR2 are SGHRS and YFSETQ. The CDR3 loop reads CASSSVGTGNEKLFF. The CDR3 DNA is TGCGCCAGCAGCTCAGTAGGGACGGGTAATGAAAAACTGTTTTTT.

The CDR3 nucleotides read TGTGCCAGCAACCCAGGGGATGATACCTCCTATGGCTACACCTTC. Protein product: CASNPGDDTSYGYTF. The V call is TRBV9, the J call TRBJ1-2; tentatively, D is TRBD1 (6 bases). CDR1 is SGDLS and CDR2 is YYNGEE in the germline V gene. V dropped 6 bases and J dropped 4 bases, with 19 bases sitting between them. The CDR3 spans 15 residues.

This clone was seen just once. V gene TRBV7-2 combines with J gene TRBJ1-5; 11 nucleotides agree with TRBD1. CDR1 and CDR2 (germline): SGHTA, FQGNSA. J lost 6 bases, V lost 5 bases, and 6 bases had no gene match. The CDR3 is 15 amino acids. The CDR3 DNA follows: TGTGCCAGCAGCCCCGGGACAGGGGGAGGTCAGCCCCAGCATTTT. Protein sequence: CASSPGTGGGQPQHF.

CDR3 nucleotides: TGTGCCAGTAAGCCGGGACAGGGTCGCAGTGAGCAGTTCTTC. Encoded protein: CASKPGQGRSEQFF. The V call is TRBV7-9, the J call TRBJ2-1; 9 bases agree with TRBD1. Germline CDR1 SEHNR, CDR2 FQNEAQ (reference sequence). CDR3 size: 14 residues. V shed 9 bases and J 9 bases; nucleotides not matched to a gene: 12.

The rearrangement uses TRBV7-9 and TRBJ2-7; D unclear. Per the germline V gene, CDR1 is SEHNR and CDR2 is FQNEAQ (reference sequence). The CDR3 length is 12 residues. CDR3 DNA: TGTGCTGCACAAAGCAGCTCCTACGAGCAGTACTTC. Amino acids: CAAQSSSYEQYF.